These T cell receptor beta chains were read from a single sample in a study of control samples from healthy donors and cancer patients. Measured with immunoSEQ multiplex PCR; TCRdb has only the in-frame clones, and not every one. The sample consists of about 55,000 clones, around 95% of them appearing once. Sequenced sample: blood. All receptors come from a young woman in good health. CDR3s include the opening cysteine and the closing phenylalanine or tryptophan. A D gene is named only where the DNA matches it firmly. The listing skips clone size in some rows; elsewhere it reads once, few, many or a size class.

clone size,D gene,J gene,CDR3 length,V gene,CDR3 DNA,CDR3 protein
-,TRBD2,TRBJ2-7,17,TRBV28,TGTGCCAGCAGCCATTCCCGATTAGCGGGATTGTCCTACGAGCAGTACTTC,CASSHSRLAGLSYEQYF
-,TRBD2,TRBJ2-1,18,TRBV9,TGTGCCAGCAGCGTAGGACTAGCGGGAGTACTGAGATACAATGAGCAGTTCTTC,CASSVGLAGVLRYNEQFF
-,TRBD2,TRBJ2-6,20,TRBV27,TGTGCCAGCAGCCGAGGCGGGGGTAAGGGGCTCGGCTCTGGGGCCAACGTCCTGACTTTC,CASSRGGGKGLGSGANVLTF
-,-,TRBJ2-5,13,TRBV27,TGTGCCAGCAGTGGGGTACAGGGAGAGACCCAGTACTTC,CASSGVQGETQYF
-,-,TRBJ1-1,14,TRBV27,TGTGCCAGCAGGGTGTTGGGTCCGAACACTGAAGCTTTCTTT,CASRVLGPNTEAFF
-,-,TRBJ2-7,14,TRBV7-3,TGTGCCAGCAGCTTAAATCCGGCCACCTACGAGCAGTACTTC,CASSLNPATYEQYF
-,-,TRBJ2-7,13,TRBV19,TGTGCCAGTAGTATCCGGCTAGATTCCGAGCAGTACTTC,CASSIRLDSEQYF
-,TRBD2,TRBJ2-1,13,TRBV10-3,TGTGCCATAACGCGGGAGGGGGGGAATGAGCAGTTCTTC,CAITREGGNEQFF
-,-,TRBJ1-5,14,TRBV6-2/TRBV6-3,TGTGCCAGCAGTTACCTTAATAGCAATCAGCCCCAGCATTTT,CASSYLNSNQPQHF
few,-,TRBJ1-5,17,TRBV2,TGTGCCAGCAGTGAAGCGATAATCTGGGAGACTGATCAGCCCCAGCATTTT,CASSEAIIWETDQPQHF
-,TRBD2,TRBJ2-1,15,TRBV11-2,TGTGCCAGCAGCCAACTAGCGGGGGGGGCCAATGAGCAGTTCTTC,CASSQLAGGANEQFF
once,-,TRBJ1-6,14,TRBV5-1,TGCGCCAGCAGCTTGGATCCGGCCCAGACACCCCTCCACTTT,CASSLDPAQTPLHF
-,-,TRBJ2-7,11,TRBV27,TGTGCCAGCTCCCGAGGTGGCGAGCAGTACTTC,CASSRGGEQYF
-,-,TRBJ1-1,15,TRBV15,TGTGCCACCAGCAGAGATGGGAGAATGAACACTGAAGCTTTCTTT,CATSRDGRMNTEAFF
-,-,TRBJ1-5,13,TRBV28,TGTGCCAGCACCCCGACGTTCAATCAGCCCCAGCATTTT,CASTPTFNQPQHF
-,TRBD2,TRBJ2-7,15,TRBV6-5,TGTGCCAGCAGTTACGGACTAAGCGGGAGTTACGAGCAGTACTTC,CASSYGLSGSYEQYF
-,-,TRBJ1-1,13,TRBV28,TGTGCCAGCAGTTTCCGTGGGTCAGGTGAAGCTTTCTTT,CASSFRGSGEAFF
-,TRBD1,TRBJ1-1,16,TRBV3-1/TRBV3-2,TGTGCCAGCAGCCAGCTCGGACAGGGGAATTACGGTGAAGCTTTCTTT,CASSQLGQGNYGEAFF
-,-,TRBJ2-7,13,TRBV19,TGTGCCAGTAGTATGGGGGGTGGCGACGAGCAGTACTTC,CASSMGGGDEQYF
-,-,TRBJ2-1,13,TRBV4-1,TGCGCCAGCAGCCAATACAGCGAGGATGAGCAGTTCTTC,CASSQYSEDEQFF
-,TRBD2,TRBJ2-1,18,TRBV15,TGTGCCACCAGCTCCCGATTCGGCCTAGCGGTTTCCTACAATGAGCAGTTCTTC,CATSSRFGLAVSYNEQFF
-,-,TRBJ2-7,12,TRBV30,TGTGCCTGGAGTCGGATGGTCAGCGAGCAGTACTTC,CAWSRMVSEQYF
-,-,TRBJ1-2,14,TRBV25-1,TGTGCCAGCAGTGAAGTGGCGGGGGGTCTTGGCTACACCTTC,CASSEVAGGLGYTF
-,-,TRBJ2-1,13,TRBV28,TGTGCCAGCAGTTCAACCGTCGGCAATGAGCAGTTCTTC,CASSSTVGNEQFF
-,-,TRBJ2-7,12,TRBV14,TGTGCCAGCAGCCCAGCCCACTACGAGCAGTACTTC,CASSPAHYEQYF
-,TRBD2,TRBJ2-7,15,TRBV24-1,TGTGCCACCAGTGATTCCGCCGCGGGAGCGTACGAGCAGTACTTC,CATSDSAAGAYEQYF
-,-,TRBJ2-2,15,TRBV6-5,TGTGCCACCTGTCCGGGACATGGAGGAGCCGGGGAGCTGTTTTTT,CATCPGHGGAGELFF
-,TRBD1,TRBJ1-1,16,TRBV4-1,TGCGCCAGCAGCCAATGGCCCGGGACAGACAACACTGAAGCTTTCTTT,CASSQWPGTDNTEAFF
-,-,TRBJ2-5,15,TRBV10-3,TGTGCCATCAGTCCACCCCCCTTTCTAAAAGAGACCCAGTACTTC,CAISPPPFLKETQYF
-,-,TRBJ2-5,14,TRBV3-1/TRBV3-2,TGTGCCAGCAGCCACCAGGACAACCAAGAGACCCAGTACTTC,CASSHQDNQETQYF
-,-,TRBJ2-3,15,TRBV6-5,TGTGCCAGCAGCCCGGGGGGCGCGGGCACAGATACGCAGTATTTT,CASSPGGAGTDTQYF
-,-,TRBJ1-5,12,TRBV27,TGTGCCAGCAGTTATAGCAATCAGCCCCAGCATTTT,CASSYSNQPQHF
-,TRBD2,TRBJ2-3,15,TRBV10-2,TGCGCCAGCAGTGATACTAGCGTTCTTACAGATACGCAGTATTTT,CASSDTSVLTDTQYF
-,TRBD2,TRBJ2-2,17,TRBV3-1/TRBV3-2,TGTGCCAGCAGCCTCAGGGGACTAGCGGGAGGTACCGGGGAGCTGTTTTTT,CASSLRGLAGGTGELFF
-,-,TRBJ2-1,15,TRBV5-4,TGTGCCAGCAGCTCTTACACCGATGACTACAATGAGCAGTTCTTC,CASSSYTDDYNEQFF
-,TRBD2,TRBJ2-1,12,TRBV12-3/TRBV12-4,TGTGCCAGCACCATGGGGGGGAATGAGCAGTTCTTC,CASTMGGNEQFF
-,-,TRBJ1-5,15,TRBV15,TGTGCCACCAGCAGAGGAGGCGTTCCAAATCAGCCCCAGCATTTT,CATSRGGVPNQPQHF
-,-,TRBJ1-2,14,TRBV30,TGTGCCTGGAGAGCAGGATCAGCTAACTATGGCTACACCTTC,CAWRAGSANYGYTF
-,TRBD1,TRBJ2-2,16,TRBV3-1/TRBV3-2,TGTGCCAGCAGCCAACGGGACAGGGAGGGCACCGGGGAGCTGTTTTTT,CASSQRDREGTGELFF
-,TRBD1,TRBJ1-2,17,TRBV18,TGTGCCAGCTCACTTGGGACAGGGGTTACCCCTAACTATGGCTACACCTTC,CASSLGTGVTPNYGYTF
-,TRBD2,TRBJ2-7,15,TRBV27,TGTGCCAGCAACCCTAGCGGAGGAGTCTACTACGAGCAGTACTTC,CASNPSGGVYYEQYF
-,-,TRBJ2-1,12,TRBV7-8,TGTGCCAGCAGCCCACATCTGGGTGAGCAGTTCTTC,CASSPHLGEQFF
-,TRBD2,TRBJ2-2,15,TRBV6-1,TGTGCCAGCAGTGACCGCGGGGGAAACACCGGGGAGCTGTTTTTT,CASSDRGGNTGELFF
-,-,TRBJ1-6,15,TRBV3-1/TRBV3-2,TGTGCCAGCACCTTATCTTCGGGGGATAATTCACCCCTCCACTTT,CASTLSSGDNSPLHF
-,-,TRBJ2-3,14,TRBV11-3,TGTGCCAGCAGCTTAGCGGGTACACTAGATACGCAGTATTTT,CASSLAGTLDTQYF